The 18 T cell receptor beta chains below all came from one sample that was sequenced in a study of T-cell reconstitution after alpha-beta-depleted transplantation in children. Using unique molecular identifiers, the investigators prepared the TCRbeta library. TCRdb used MiXCR to reprocess the PCR reads, holding one entry per CDR3 protein. The repertoire includes over 400,000 distinct CDR3 sequences, 43% of them detected once, and roughly a quarter sits in the top ten. The sample was PBMCs, taken before TCRalphabeta/CD19-depleted stem cell transplant. Receptors originate from a girl aged 2-10 years with aplastic anemia, due to receive a stem cell transplant.

The chain uses TRBV9 and TRBJ2-5; 7 bases are a match to TRBD1. Germline assignment: CDR1 SGDLS and CDR2 YYNGEE. CDR3 length equals 16 residues. V was clipped by 0 bases and J by 1 base; unmatched bases: 6. CDR3 nucleotide sequence: TGTGCCAGCAGCGTAGGGAGGACAGGCGGCCAAGAGACCCAGTACTTC. It translates to CASSVGRTGGQETQYF.

At least ten counts were recorded for this clonotype. V gene TRBV29-1 combines with J gene TRBJ1-5; D gene unclear. CDR3 length equals 12 residues. Trimming removed 4 bases from V and 4 bases from J, with 8 bases in between. Germline CDR1 reads SQVTM; CDR2 reads ANQGSEA. Here the CDR3 reads CSVGGRNQPQHF. The CDR3 bases are TGCAGCGTTGGAGGTCGGAATCAGCCCCAGCATTTT.

The rearrangement uses TRBV28 and TRBJ1-3; no reliable D call. The CDR3 runs to 13 residues. V gave up 9 bases and J gave up 0 bases, with 9 bases separating them. Germline V gene sequence: CDR1 MDHEN, CDR2 SYDVKM. This CDR3 is CASLPNSGNTIYF. The CDR3 DNA is TGTGCCAGTCTCCCAAACTCTGGAAACACCATATATTTT.

A note on this clonotype: A clone one base away is much larger, so this may be a read error. J is TRBJ1-3 and V is TRBV7-2; D gene unclear. V was cut by 5 bases and J by 6 bases, with 8 bases left in between. This CDR3 contains 12 residues. Germline V gene sequence: CDR1 SGHTA, CDR2 FQGNSA. The CDR3 protein is CASSPTENTIYF. DNA of the CDR3: TGTGCCAGCAGCCCCACAGAAAACACCATATATTTT.

The table lists this clonotype with many counts. The V call is TRBV12-3 or TRBV12-4, the J call TRBJ2-5; perhaps D is TRBD1 or TRBD2 (5 bases each). The CDR3 covers 17 residues. V lost 4 bases and J 3 bases, leaving 21 bases between the germline ends. The CDR3 nucleotides read TGTGCCAGCAGTTCCCGAGGGAGTCAGGTGGGGGAAGAGACCCAGTACTTC. Translating it yields CASSSRGSQVGEETQYF.

This clonotype was picked up many times. The gene calls are TRBV3-1 and TRBJ1-4, with D unclear. The length of the CDR3 is 14 residues. Trimming took 0 bases from V and 7 from J, leaving 9 bases between them. Germline V gene lookup returns CDR1 LGHDT and CDR2 YNNKEL (reference sequence). CDR3 region: CASSQEGYGEKLFF. The DNA for the CDR3 is TGTGCCAGCAGCCAAGAAGGGTATGGTGAAAAACTGTTTTTT.

The V gene is TRBV7-3, the J gene TRBJ1-1; no clear D gene. The CDR3 is 13 amino acids. V dropped 1 base and J dropped 3 bases, with 6 bases sitting between them. Germline V gives CDR1 SGHTA, CDR2 FQGTGA. The DNA of the CDR3 is TGTGCCAGCAGCTTAAGCAGGCACACTGAAGCTTTCTTT. Its translation: CASSLSRHTEAFF.

The V call is TRBV10-3, the J call TRBJ2-1; perhaps TRBD2 as D (6 bases). The CDR3 is made up of 14 amino acids. CDR1 is ENHRY, CDR2 SYGVKD, per germline. The V and J ends lost 6 bases and 7 bases respectively, with 16 bases between them. CDR3: CAISPRGTINEQFF. CDR3 DNA sequence: TGTGCCATCAGCCCCCGGGGGACCATTAATGAGCAGTTCTTC.

The V call is TRBV6-1, the J call TRBJ2-7, with 9 bases aligning to TRBD2. Trimming took 6 bases from V and 2 from J; bases not matched to a gene: 14. This CDR3 contains 17 residues. Germline lookup yields CDR1 MNHNS and CDR2 SASEGT. The CDR3 is CASSFRTSEKSTYEQYF. CDR3 coding DNA: TGTGCCAGCAGCTTTCGGACTAGCGAGAAATCTACCTACGAGCAGTACTTC.

The genes are TRBV6-4 and TRBJ2-6; D gene uncertain. This CDR3 is 15 amino acids long. Germline CDR1 is MRHNA and CDR2 is SNTAGT. With 0 bases removed from V and 0 bases from J, the gap between germline ends came to 3 bases. The DNA for the CDR3 is TGTGCCAGCAGTGACTCGGTCTCTGGGGCCAACGTCCTGACTTTC. Encoded protein: CASSDSVSGANVLTF.

There are many counts of this clonotype. V gene TRBV20-1 combines with J gene TRBJ2-7, with TRBD1 matching 8 bases. The CDR3 totals 14 residues. Germline-derived CDR1 and CDR2 are DFQATT and SNEGSKA (reference sequence). V gave up 6 bases and J gave up 3 bases; unmatched junction bases: 10. CDR3 DNA sequence: TGCAGTGCCGATCTAAGGACAGGGAGCTACGAGCAGTACTTC. Amino acids: CSADLRTGSYEQYF.

J is TRBJ2-1 and V is TRBV7-6; 9 bases map to TRBD2. The germline gives CDR1 SGHVS, CDR2 FNYEAQ. After removal of 3 bases from V and 3 bases from J, the junction contained 3 bases not matched to a gene. The CDR3 sequence is 15 residues long. The CDR3 nucleotides are TGTGCCAGCAGCTTCGGCGGGGGGGTCTACAATGAGCAGTTCTTC. Translated: CASSFGGGVYNEQFF.

The chain employs TRBV7-9 and TRBJ2-1; 13 bases fit TRBD2. V lost 5 bases and J lost 6; bases outside the gene matches: 7. Germline CDR1 reads SEHNR; CDR2 reads FQNEAQ (reference sequence). The CDR3 runs 16 residues. Here the CDR3 DNA reads TGTGCCAGCAGCACTAGCGGGAGGGCCAATGCCAATGAGCAGTTCTTC. Protein sequence: CASSTSGRANANEQFF.

This chain joins TRBV28 and TRBJ2-2; TRBD2 matches 9 bases. Germline V gene sequence: CDR1 MDHEN, CDR2 SYDVKM. The V gene end was trimmed by 1 base and the J gene end by 3 bases; junction bases not matched to a gene: 6. CDR3 length: 17 amino acids. CDR3 loop: CASSLSFSGGDTGELFF. CDR3 in DNA: TGTGCCAGCAGTTTATCCTTTAGCGGGGGAGACACCGGGGAGCTGTTTTTT.

The chain links TRBV12-3 or TRBV12-4 to TRBJ2-1; TRBD1 agrees at 8 bases. The CDR3 sequence is 17 residues long. The ends lost 5 bases at V and 5 bases at J; junction bases unmatched: 14. CDR3 residues: CASSPFVPRQGNNEQFF. For the CDR3, the DNA is TGTGCCAGCAGTCCCTTTGTTCCGAGACAGGGGAACAATGAGCAGTTCTTC.

This clonotype was seen a handful of times. The gene calls are TRBV15 and TRBJ1-2, with D maybe TRBD1 (6 bases). Trimming removed 1 base at V and 6 bases at J, with 12 bases between. This CDR3 region has 14 residues. Germline V gives CDR1 LNHNV, CDR2 YYDKDF (reference sequence). CDR3: CATSRGGGGDGYTF. The CDR3 DNA reads as TGTGCCACCAGCAGAGGAGGGGGAGGGGATGGCTACACCTTC.

The chain employs TRBV29-1 and TRBJ2-4, with D possibly being TRBD1 (6 bases). Per germline, CDR1 SQVTM and CDR2 ANQGSEA. The CDR3 is 11 amino acids. The ends were cut back, 4 bases at V and 7 bases at J, with 8 bases in the middle. This CDR3 is CSVGTVNIQYF. In nucleotides, the CDR3 is TGCAGCGTTGGGACAGTTAACATTCAGTACTTC.

The CDR3 protein is CASSPGLAGLNIQYF. CDR3 nucleotide sequence: TGTGCCAGCAGCCCGGGACTAGCGGGACTAAACATTCAGTACTTC. The chain combines TRBV3-1 with TRBJ2-4, with TRBD2 matching over 13 bases. Trimming at V came to 4 bases and at J to 6 bases, leaving 3 bases not matched to a gene. The length of the CDR3 is 15 residues. CDR1 is LGHDT, CDR2 YNNKEL, per germline (reference sequence).